Below, 25 T cell receptor beta chains from the same sample are listed, as sequenced in a study of CD8 T cells in Susac syndrome. Reverse transcription of roughly 0.45 to 1 ug RNA used random hexamers. TCRdb independently ran MiXCR on the immunoSEQ multiplex PCR reads; one entry per CDR3 protein. This table has 140,000 or so distinct CDR3 sequences, around 95% appearing once. The sample consisted of CD4+ T cells from PBMCs. These receptors all stem from a human donor with Susac syndrome.

As DNA, the CDR3 is TGCAGTGCTAGCGCGATACTCCTCGGGAATGAGCAGTTCTTC. Translation: CSASAILLGNEQFF. The chain carries TRBV20-1 and TRBJ2-1; D is ambiguous. This CDR3 comprises 14 residues. Per the germline V gene, CDR1 is DFQATT and CDR2 is SNEGSKA (reference sequence). Deletions cut 3 bases from V and 7 bases from J, with 16 bases between.

In this sample, this clonotype turned up once. The chain is built from TRBV4-2 and TRBJ1-2; possibly TRBD1 for D (5 bases). With 1 base removed from V and 3 bases from J, the gap between germline ends came to 12 bases. CDR1 and CDR2 from the germline V gene are LGHNA and YNFKEQ. This CDR3 has 15 residues. The CDR3 protein is CASSQVGREDYGYTF. The CDR3 bases are TGTGCCAGCAGCCAAGTCGGCAGGGAGGACTATGGCTACACCTTC.

The rearrangement joins TRBV12-3 or TRBV12-4 to TRBJ2-7, with D unclear. The germline V and J ends were trimmed by 6 bases and 3 bases, with 9 bases remaining between them. There are 12 residues in the CDR3. The chain's CDR3 is CASSSVNYEQYF. DNA for the CDR3: TGTGCCAGCAGCTCGGTAAACTACGAGCAGTACTTC.

This clonotype showed up just a few times. This sequence joins TRBV7-9 and TRBJ2-1; the D call may be TRBD1 or TRBD2 (5 bases each). V shed 2 bases and J shed 4 bases, with 12 bases lying between them. The CDR3 is 15 residues long. From germline, CDR1 is SEHNR and CDR2 FQNEAQ (reference sequence). The CDR3 nucleotides read TGTGCCAGCAGCTTATCGGGGACCAGTTACAATGAGCAGTTCTTC. This translates into CASSLSGTSYNEQFF.

The chain couples TRBV9 to TRBJ1-2; a weak D match, TRBD1 (5 bases). The CDR3 totals 15 residues. Trimming stripped 4 bases from V and 8 bases from J, with 21 bases between. Germline V gene lookup returns CDR1 SGDLS and CDR2 YYNGEE. In DNA form, the CDR3 reads TGTGCCAGCAGCCCGGGGGGTCACGACATGGGAGGCTACACCTTC. Translation gives CASSPGGHDMGGYTF.

The chain recombines TRBV12-3 or TRBV12-4 with TRBJ2-2; maybe TRBD2 (7 bases). The V end was cut by 8 bases, the J end by 7 bases, with 14 bases between. The CDR3 covers 13 residues. CDR3 sequence: CASGRAGDGELFF. The CDR3 DNA reads TGTGCCAGCGGGAGGGCAGGGGACGGGGAGCTGTTTTTT.

The CDR3 reads CSARIGRQFF. In nucleotides, the CDR3 is TGCAGTGCTAGAATCGGGAGACAGTTCTTC. The chain joins TRBV20-1 to TRBJ2-1; possibly TRBD2 for D (6 bases). The CDR3 sequence is 10 residues long. The germline V gene has CDR1 DFQATT and CDR2 SNEGSKA (reference sequence). The germline V and J ends were trimmed by 2 bases and 13 bases, with 9 bases remaining between them.

CDR3 region: CASSPPTRPAGTQYF. The DNA for the CDR3 is TGTGCCAGCAGCCCGCCGACCAGGCCCGCGGGTACGCAGTATTTT. This chain links TRBV14 with TRBJ2-3; TRBD2 might be the D (5 bases). Germline values: CDR1 SGHDN, CDR2 FVKESK. Trimming took off 4 bases at V and 8 bases at J, with 19 bases between the two ends. CDR3 length equals 15 residues.

This CDR3 reads CASSGVSGTDTQYF. The DNA of the CDR3 is TGCGCCAGCAGCGGGGTTAGCGGCACAGATACGCAGTATTTT. This chain links TRBV5-1 with TRBJ2-3; tentative D call: TRBD2 (5 bases). V was cut by 4 bases and J by 1 base, with 10 bases left in between. Germline V gene lookup returns CDR1 SGHRS and CDR2 YFSETQ. CDR3 length: 14 residues.

The gene calls are TRBV28 and TRBJ2-4; the D is unclear. The CDR3 consists of 15 residues. V was pared by 3 bases and J by 3 bases, with 12 bases between. Per the germline V gene, CDR1 is MDHEN and CDR2 is SYDVKM. The CDR3 nucleotides read TGTGCCAGCAGTTTGCCGGATTTTGACAAAAACATTCAGTACTTC. The encoded protein is CASSLPDFDKNIQYF.

V and J are TRBV5-1 and TRBJ2-5; TRBD1 matches at 7 bases. The CDR3 runs 14 residues. Germline CDR1 and CDR2: SGHRS and YFSETQ. Trimming removed 2 bases from V and 1 base from J; junction bases left unmatched: 2. The CDR3 region has the DNA TGCGCCAGCAGCTTACAGGGGCGCCAAGAGACCCAGTACTTC. It codes for CASSLQGRQETQYF.

The V and J genes are TRBV20-1 and TRBJ1-5; 8 bases fit TRBD1. The V segment lost 6 bases and the J segment 3 bases; nucleotides outside the gene matches: 19. The CDR3 contains 18 residues. Germline CDR1 reads DFQATT; CDR2 reads SNEGSKA (reference sequence). In DNA form, the CDR3 reads TGCAGTGCCCTGGACAGGGTTGGGGATTATTGGAACAATCAGCCCCAGCATTTT. Protein: CSALDRVGDYWNNQPQHF.

A single count supports this clonotype. V is TRBV19 and J is TRBJ2-5, with 8 bases matching TRBD2. The CDR3 covers 13 residues. The junction had 10 bases not matched to a gene; V was cut back by 11 bases and J by 5 bases. CDR1 is LNHDA, CDR2 SQIVND, per germline (reference sequence). The CDR3 nucleotides read TGTGCCCCCACGAGCGGGAGATCGGAGACCCAGTACTTC. It yields the protein CAPTSGRSETQYF.

The J gene is TRBJ2-2, the V gene TRBV4-1; 8 bases match TRBD1. The germline CDR1 and CDR2 sequences are MGHRA and YSYEKL. This CDR3 is built from 22 residues. Germline trimming cut 1 base from V and 4 bases from J; bases unmatched to any gene: 23. The CDR3 DNA follows: TGCGCCAGCAGCCAAGGTCGGGCCAGGGGGCCTGACTCCTTATACCGCACCGGGGAGCTGTTTTTT. Protein: CASSQGRARGPDSLYRTGELFF.

The chain is built from TRBV5-6 and TRBJ2-6; D uncertain. Germline V gene data show CDR1 as SGHDT and CDR2 as YYEEEE. Trimming removed 6 bases at V and 3 bases at J, with 7 bases between. The CDR3 is 13 residues long. Here the CDR3 reads CASTPIGANVLTF. CDR3 DNA sequence: TGTGCCAGCACCCCGATTGGGGCCAACGTCCTGACTTTC.

This rearrangement joins TRBV12-3 or TRBV12-4 to TRBJ2-7; 11 nucleotides match TRBD2. The CDR3 totals 18 residues. With V trimmed by 3 bases and J by 3 bases, 13 bases remained unmatched. CDR3 DNA: TGTGCCAGCAGTTTGAATTGGCCGACCGGGACTAGCGGCTACGAGCAGTACTTC. This sequence encodes CASSLNWPTGTSGYEQYF.

The chain joins TRBV20-1 to TRBJ2-1; 10 nucleotides match TRBD2. V gave up 0 bases and J gave up 3 bases; unmatched junction bases: 5. Germline V gives CDR1 DFQATT, CDR2 SNEGSKA (reference sequence). The CDR3 has 16 residues. CDR3 sequence: CSARDRLAGDYNEQFF. The CDR3, as DNA: TGCAGTGCTAGAGATCGGCTAGCGGGAGACTACAATGAGCAGTTCTTC.

The rearrangement joins TRBV29-1 to TRBJ2-2; D is uncertain. V shed 4 bases and J shed 2 bases, with 5 bases lying between them. CDR1 is SQVTM, CDR2 ANQGSEA, per germline. This CDR3 comprises 12 residues. The CDR3 loop reads CSVGYNTGELFF. The CDR3 DNA reads TGCAGCGTTGGGTATAACACCGGGGAGCTGTTTTTT.

The V call is TRBV5-4, the J call TRBJ2-7, with 12 bases aligning to TRBD2. The CDR3 totals 17 residues. The ends lost 0 bases at V and 5 bases at J; junction bases unmatched: 9. Germline CDR1 reads SGHNT; CDR2 reads YYREEE (reference sequence). CDR3 protein: CASSLESLAGGSDEQYF. The CDR3 nucleotides read TGTGCCAGCAGCTTGGAATCCCTAGCGGGAGGGTCGGACGAGCAGTACTTC.

The gene calls are TRBV2 and TRBJ1-5, with D unclear. There are 12 residues in the CDR3. The V end lost 2 bases, the J end lost 6 bases, and 5 bases lay between the germline ends. Germline CDR1 and CDR2: SNHLY and FYNNEI. CDR3 sequence reads: CASSESVQPQHF. The CDR3 DNA is TGTGCCAGCAGTGAAAGTGTTCAGCCCCAGCATTTT.

The rearrangement uses TRBV7-2 and TRBJ2-1; 9 bases are shared with TRBD2. CDR3 size: 17 residues. Per germline, CDR1 SGHTA and CDR2 FQGNSA. V was clipped by 2 bases and J by 8 bases; unmatched bases: 13. The CDR3 DNA reads as TGTGCCAGCAGCTTACTATTTATTAGCGGGGGAGGCGATGAGCAGTTCTTC. Translated, it gives CASSLLFISGGGDEQFF.

The V gene is TRBV20-1, the J gene TRBJ2-1; 7 bases align to TRBD2. Losses at the gene ends were 5 bases for V and 7 bases for J; bases not matched to a gene: 11. CDR3 length: 14 amino acids. The V gene's germline CDR1 is DFQATT and CDR2 SNEGSKA (reference sequence). In nucleotides, the CDR3 is TGCAGTGCTGGTAAGACTAGCAAGGGGAATGAGCAGTTCTTC. Protein product: CSAGKTSKGNEQFF.

The chain has TRBV4-1 and TRBJ1-5; D ambiguous. CDR3 length: 15 residues. Trimming pared 1 base from V and 2 bases from J, leaving 9 bases between. CDR1 and CDR2 from the germline V gene are MGHRA and YSYEKL. The CDR3 sequence is CASSQGEGRNQPQHF. The CDR3 coding sequence is TGCGCCAGCAGCCAAGGGGAGGGCCGCAATCAGCCCCAGCATTTT.

In DNA form, the CDR3 reads TGCGCCAGCAGCCAGATCTTAGCGGGAGTGTTGGGCGGGGAGCTGTTTTTT. Protein: CASSQILAGVLGGELFF. This chain joins TRBV4-1 and TRBJ2-2; 9 bases agree with TRBD2. Germline V gene data show CDR1 as MGHRA and CDR2 as YSYEKL. CDR3 length: 17 residues. The ends lost 3 bases at V and 7 bases at J; junction bases unmatched: 12.

The V gene is TRBV12-3 or TRBV12-4, the J gene TRBJ2-6; D gene ambiguous. V lost 3 bases and J lost 1, with 7 bases in between. CDR3 size: 15 residues. DNA for the CDR3: TGTGCCAGCAGTTTCTCAGATTCTGGGGCCAACGTCCTGACTTTC. Translated: CASSFSDSGANVLTF.